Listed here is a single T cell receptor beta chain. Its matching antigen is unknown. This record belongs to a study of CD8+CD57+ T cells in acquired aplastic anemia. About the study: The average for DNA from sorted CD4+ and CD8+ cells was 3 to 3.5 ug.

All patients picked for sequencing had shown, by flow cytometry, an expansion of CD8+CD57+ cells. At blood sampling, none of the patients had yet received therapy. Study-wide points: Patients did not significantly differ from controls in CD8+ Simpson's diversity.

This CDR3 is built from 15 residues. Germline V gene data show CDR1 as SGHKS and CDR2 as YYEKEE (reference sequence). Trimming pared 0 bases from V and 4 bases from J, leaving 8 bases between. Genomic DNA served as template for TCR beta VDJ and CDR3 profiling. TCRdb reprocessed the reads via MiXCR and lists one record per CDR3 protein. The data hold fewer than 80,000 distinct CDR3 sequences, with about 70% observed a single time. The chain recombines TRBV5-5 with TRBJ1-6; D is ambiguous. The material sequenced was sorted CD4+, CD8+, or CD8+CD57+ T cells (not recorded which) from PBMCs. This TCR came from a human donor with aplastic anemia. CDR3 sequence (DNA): TGTGCCAGCAGCTTGGGGGGATCATATAATTCACCCCTCCACTTT. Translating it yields CASSLGGSYNSPLHF.